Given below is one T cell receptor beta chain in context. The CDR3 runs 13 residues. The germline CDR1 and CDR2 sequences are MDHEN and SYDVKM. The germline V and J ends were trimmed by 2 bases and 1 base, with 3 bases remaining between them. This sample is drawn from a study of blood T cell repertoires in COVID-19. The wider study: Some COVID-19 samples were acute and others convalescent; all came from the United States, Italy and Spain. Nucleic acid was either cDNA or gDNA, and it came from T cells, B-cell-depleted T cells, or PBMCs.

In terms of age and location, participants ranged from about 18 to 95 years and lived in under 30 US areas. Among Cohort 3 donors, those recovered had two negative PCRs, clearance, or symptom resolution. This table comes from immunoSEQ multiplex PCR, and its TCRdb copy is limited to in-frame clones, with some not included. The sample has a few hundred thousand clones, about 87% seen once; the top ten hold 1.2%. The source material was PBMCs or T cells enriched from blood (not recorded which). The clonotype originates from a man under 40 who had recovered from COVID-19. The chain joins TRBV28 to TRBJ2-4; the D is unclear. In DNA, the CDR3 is TGTGCCAGCAGTTTACTGGCCAAAAACATTCAGTACTTC. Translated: CASSLLAKNIQYF.